What follows is one T cell receptor (beta chain) and its context. In this sample, this clonotype turned up a few times. This receptor's antigen is unknown. No base quality values were provided; no much bigger clone lies one nucleotide off. V is trimmed back by 2 bases and J by 2 bases, and the junction contains 10 bases that no gene match accounts for. From the cysteine through the phenylalanine, the CDR3 covers 17 amino acids. Of all the DNA, just the CDR3 is kept, 51 bases in frame from base 1. All donors were healthy Caucasians. Three pairs of female monozygotic twins, all aged roughly 18 to 30 years, made up the twin cohort. Peripheral blood mononuclear cells were used as the source from which RNA for TCR libraries was isolated. The data were obtained in a study of identical twins (dated by TCRdb to the mid-2010s). Study-level background: TCR alpha and beta repertoires from monozygotic twins, unrelated adults of various ages and cord blood were deep-sequenced to test whether fetal clonotypes persist. Replicate twin experiments were performed at different times using different library preparation protocols to rule out contamination.

The full study reports these points: Zero-insertion analyses could be partly confounded by invariant T cells such as MAIT and iNKT, though diverse VJ usage argued against such confounding for most clonotypes. Out-of-frame TCR alpha sequences shared between twins showed an excess of low generation-probability sequences compared with coincidental sharing between unrelated individuals. Out-of-frame TCR alpha sharing in monozygotic twins was systematically underestimated by recombination models, whereas sharing between unrelated individuals was in agreement with the recombination models. Because the same donors could not be followed over many years, conclusions were based on cross-sectional statistical analysis. Fewer insertions were carried by abundant cord blood beta clonotypes; a weaker similar trend was observed in young adult naive repertoires, while no such trend was observed in memory repertoires. A weaker excess of twin sharing was found in beta out-of-frame sequences because the signal-to-noise ratio was lowered by fewer shared sequences.

Library generation was performed with 5' RACE. The sample was run on an Illumina HiSeq 2000. A universal primer binding site was introduced by template switching, and a unique molecular identifier was present in the final cDNA, enabling accurate counting of TCR cDNA molecules. First-strand cDNA for TCR alpha and beta chains was synthesized from specific primers in the conserved constant-segment region. Each cDNA library was double barcoded, with a SMART-Mk sample barcode plus Illumina barcodes, to control for contamination. TruSeq adapter sequences, together with Illumina sample barcodes, were added in two successive PCR steps. Sequencing of the TCR alpha and beta cDNA libraries was done on the Illumina HiSeq platform using custom primers. As for the original processing: Raw reads were processed with MiGEC to extract unique molecular identifiers, and MiXCR was used to determine CDR3 positions. Recombination models were inferred per individual with the repgenHMM and IGoR tools using an EM algorithm. Shared clonotypes were analyzed with the tcR package in R, and sharing was normalized by the product of cloneset sizes. Out-of-frame nonproductive sequences were analyzed to study raw recombination free of thymic and clonal selection effects. The raw public reads went through TCRdb reprocessing: fastp at Q25, MiXCR clone calling, in-frame beta chains kept. Entries that share a CDR3 protein sequence are merged under the most common genes and DNA. These V and J calls are TCRdb output, not the study's own analysis. The sample has fewer than 900,000 distinct CDR3 sequences on record, approximately 22% of them singletons. The leading ten clones occupy 4.3% of the sample.

These data also formed part of another study, on T cells expressing NK-cell markers. That second publication adds: Under 10 donors provided sorted CD3+CD56+NKG2C+, CD3+CD56+NKG2C- and CD3+CD56-NKG2C+ T-cell subsets, whose TCR beta-chain repertoires were profiled. Among the eight sequenced donors, seven were HCMV-seropositive and one was HCMV-seronegative. In several experiments an anti-gammadeltaTCR antibody was added to restrict sorting to alphabetaTCR-expressing T cells. For five or six donors, the dominant CD3+CD56+NKG2C+ clonotypes were among the top 10 CD8+ clonotypes and accounted for about 1.0-7.5% of CD8+ T cells. Those dominant clonotypes were again the most abundant among CD3+CD56-NKG2C+ cells in several donors, at 28.3-60.1%. Whether the expanded NKG2C-expressing T cell clones were specific for HCMV antigens remained unclear. Randomly selected healthy volunteers, three men and five women, were used as the eight sequenced donors. To determine HCMV serostatus, a commercial ELISA kit was used to detect HCMV-specific IgG in serum. For a handful of donors, unsorted PBMC were also used to sequence bulk peripheral blood T-cell repertoires. MIGEC was used to demultiplex reads and group the reads by UMI, and MiTCR was used to assemble and quantify clonotypes. To exclude erroneous sequences, only TCR cDNA sequences supported by at least two reads were retained. The tcR package was used for downstream repertoire analysis, and clonotypes were matched between fractions using CDR3 nucleotide sequence together with V segment. Antigen specificity was annotated against VDJdb with VDJmatch, allowing one amino acid substitution in CDR3.

This chain joins TRBV12-3 or TRBV12-4 to TRBJ2-7; 9 bases in the middle match TRBD2. This TCR derives from a woman in her late teens or twenties in good health. The source material was PBMCs. The nucleotide sequence reads TGTGCCAGCAGTTTATGGTCGATGCGGGGGGGCACCTACGAGCAGTACTTC. Its protein reads: CASSLWSMRGGTYEQYF.